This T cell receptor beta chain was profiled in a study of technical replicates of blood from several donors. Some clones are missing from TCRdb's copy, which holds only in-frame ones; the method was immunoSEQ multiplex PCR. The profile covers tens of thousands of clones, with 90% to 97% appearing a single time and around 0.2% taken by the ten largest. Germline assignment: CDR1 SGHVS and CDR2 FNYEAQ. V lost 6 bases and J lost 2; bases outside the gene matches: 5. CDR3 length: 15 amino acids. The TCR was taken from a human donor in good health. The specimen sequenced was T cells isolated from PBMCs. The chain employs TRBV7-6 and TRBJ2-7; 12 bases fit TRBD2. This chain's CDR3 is CASSPLAGGPYEQYF. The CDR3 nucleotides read TGTGCCAGCAGTCCACTAGCGGGGGGACCCTACGAGCAGTACTTC.